This TCR beta chain is drawn from a study of blood T cells in healthy people across ages. Individuals who donated were healthy Caucasians from Russia aged about 6 to 90. The authors ran a second PCR of 7 to 11 cycles using a sample-barcoded 5' primer and a J-beta primer mix. TCRdb processed the 5' RACE reads anew with MiXCR; each CDR3 protein has one entry. The sample records some 1.4 million distinct CDR3 sequences, roughly 40% being singletons. This CDR3 has 18 amino acids. In its sample, this clonotype was seen a few times. As yet, its antigen is unknown. Whole-study results and caveats: Investigators viewed diversity estimates from one million T cells as underestimates, the study reported. Higher diversity, along with more naive CD4+ cells, distinguished long-lived donors from aged donors. The fall in TCR beta diversity per million T cells was roughly linear with age.

Sequencing used blood. The rearrangement links TRBV21-1 to TRBJ2-1; TRBD1 is the table's D call, not checked against the DNA. TRBV21-1 is termed a pseudogene. This sequence was found in a woman aged 18-29 years in good health. CDR3 DNA sequence: TGTGCCAGCAGCAAGGGACAGGGGCCTCAAAACACCTACAATGAGCAGTTCTTC. This translates into CASSKGQGPQNTYNEQFF.